Sequencing of this T cell receptor beta chain was carried out in a study of glioma-infiltrating T cells after dendritic cell vaccination. The CDR3 sequence is 12 residues long. The V gene's germline CDR1 is SNHLY and CDR2 FYNNEI. Trimming removed 6 bases from V and 11 bases from J; junction bases left unmatched: 8. Time point denoted: after dendritic cell vaccination, including at tumor progression/relapse. Generated by immunoSEQ multiplex PCR, the TCRdb table keeps only in-frame clones and is missing some. The sample holds 65,000 or so clones, roughly 86% seen once. The origin of this receptor is a human donor with glioblastoma. The source was blood, collected after dendritic cell vaccination. The chain is built from TRBV2 and TRBJ1-1; 8 bases fit TRBD1. The CDR3 region has the DNA TGTGCCAGCAGGACAGGGGTGAGGTCGGCTTTCTTT. It encodes CASRTGVRSAFF.